These T cell receptor beta chains were read from a single sample in a study of T cell responses to AZD1222 COVID-19 vaccine. TCRdb's copy holds only in-frame clones and misses some; the assay was immunoSEQ multiplex PCR. The repertoire has some 150,000 clones, roughly nine tenths of them found once; the top ten carry roughly 7%. This material consisted of peripheral blood, taken after recovery from COVID-19. Every receptor here comes from an adult who had recovered from COVID-19. Each CDR3 is given with its conserved first and last residue. The order of the fields is D gene, clone size, J gene, V gene, CDR3 protein, CDR3 DNA. A D gene is named only where the DNA matches it firmly. Rows give clone size only sometimes, using once, few, many, or a class for an expanded clone.

-,-,TRBJ2-5,TRBV5-4,CASSLSPLHQETQYF,TGTGCCAGCAGCTTAAGCCCACTCCATCAAGAGACCCAGTACTTC
-,-,TRBJ2-7,TRBV20-1,CSASFRDLQSPSYEQYF,TGCAGTGCTAGTTTCCGGGACCTTCAGTCCCCTTCCTACGAGCAGTACTTC
TRBD2,-,TRBJ2-7,TRBV2,CASSLTSGVGEQYF,TGTGCCAGCAGTTTGACTAGCGGGGTTGGCGAGCAGTACTTC
TRBD2,once,TRBJ2-7,TRBV5-1,CASSRSGSSYEQYF,TGCGCCAGCAGCCGGAGCGGGAGCTCCTACGAGCAGTACTTC
-,-,TRBJ2-2,TRBV5-4,CASSLGGRGTGELFF,TGTGCCAGCAGCCTTGGAGGCAGGGGCACCGGGGAGCTGTTTTTT
-,-,TRBJ2-7,TRBV10-1,CASRGLGFGGLREQYF,TGCGCCAGCAGAGGTTTAGGATTCGGCGGGCTGAGGGAGCAGTACTTC
-,-,TRBJ2-1,TRBV29-1,CSVEDLGGQFF,TGCAGCGTTGAAGATCTGGGAGGGCAGTTCTTC
-,-,TRBJ1-1,TRBV7-9,CASSQEGIKNTEAFF,TGTGCCAGCAGCCAGGAGGGAATAAAGAACACTGAAGCTTTCTTT
TRBD2,-,TRBJ2-7,TRBV19,CASSVLTSGPSYEQYF,TGTGCCAGTAGTGTCCTAACTAGCGGGCCATCCTACGAGCAGTACTTC
TRBD1,-,TRBJ1-1,TRBV6-5,CASSWGSGQRNTEAFF,TGTGCCAGCAGTTGGGGGTCGGGACAGAGGAACACTGAAGCTTTCTTT
TRBD1,-,TRBJ1-4,TRBV5-1,CASSAGTGAFPTNEKLFF,TGCGCCAGCAGCGCCGGGACAGGGGCCTTCCCAACTAATGAAAAACTGTTTTTT
TRBD1,-,TRBJ1-1,TRBV7-3,CASSLEGAVDTEAFF,TGTGCCAGCAGCTTAGAGGGGGCGGTGGACACTGAAGCTTTCTTT
-,-,TRBJ1-4,TRBV28,CASSLGTLLGAKLFF,TGTGCCAGCAGTTTAGGGACATTACTTGGGGCAAAACTGTTTTTT
-,-,TRBJ1-3,TRBV5-1,CASSLTGGNTIYF,TGCGCCAGCAGCTTGACCGGGGGAAACACCATATATTTT
TRBD1,-,TRBJ2-7,TRBV13,CASSFSDRAGYEQYF,TGTGCCAGCAGCTTTAGCGACAGGGCAGGTTACGAGCAGTACTTC
-,-,TRBJ1-5,TRBV29-1,CSVGQGVNQPQHF,TGCAGCGTTGGGCAGGGCGTCAATCAGCCCCAGCATTTT
-,-,TRBJ2-7,TRBV5-1,CASSLGGPGRTYEQYF,TGCGCCAGCAGCTTGGGGGGGCCGGGTAGGACCTACGAGCAGTACTTC
-,-,TRBJ2-5,TRBV5-1,CASGPGGPMETQYF,TGCGCCAGCGGCCCCGGTGGGCCGATGGAGACCCAGTACTTC
TRBD1,-,TRBJ1-1,TRBV12-3/TRBV12-4,CASRTTGGTEAFF,TGTGCCAGCAGGACTACAGGGGGAACTGAAGCTTTCTTT
-,-,TRBJ2-2,TRBV5-1,CASSPIVGARDGELFF,TGCGCCAGCAGCCCGATAGTGGGGGCGCGGGACGGGGAGCTGTTTTTT
TRBD1,-,TRBJ1-4,TRBV28,CASSLTGGSEKLFF,TGTGCCAGCAGTTTAACAGGGGGCTCTGAAAAACTGTTTTTT
TRBD1,-,TRBJ2-1,TRBV18,CASSPWDRGGNEQFF,TGTGCCAGCTCACCGTGGGACAGGGGTGGCAATGAGCAGTTCTTC
-,-,TRBJ2-5,TRBV7-7,CASSLGGPGLSETQYF,TGTGCCAGCAGCTTAGGCGGTCCGGGACTGTCAGAGACCCAGTACTTC
-,-,TRBJ1-2,TRBV4-2,CASSQSRTLVLRVPYGYTF,TGTGCCAGCAGCCAAAGTCGTACCCTAGTCCTTAGAGTTCCCTATGGCTACACCTTC
-,few,TRBJ2-5,TRBV5-8,CASSVRVQGSQETQYF,TGTGCCAGCAGCGTTAGGGTCCAGGGCTCGCAAGAGACCCAGTACTTC
TRBD1,-,TRBJ2-3,TRBV27,CASRDRGGSDTQYF,TGTGCCAGCAGGGACAGGGGAGGATCAGATACGCAGTATTTT
-,-,TRBJ2-1,TRBV28,CASSPGRSFSPFF,TGTGCCAGCAGTCCAGGGAGGTCCTTTTCCCCGTTCTTC
-,-,TRBJ1-3,TRBV28,CASSGDNWGSGNTIYF,TGTGCCAGCAGTGGGGACAACTGGGGCTCTGGAAACACCATATATTTT
-,once,TRBJ1-1,TRBV7-3,CASSPHQGGTGTEAFF,TGTGCCAGCAGCCCCCATCAGGGAGGGACGGGCACTGAAGCTTTCTTT
TRBD2,-,TRBJ2-1,TRBV14,CASSPPGLAGDEQFF,TGTGCCAGCAGCCCCCCGGGACTAGCGGGGGATGAGCAGTTCTTC